This T cell receptor beta chain was identified in a study of T cell repertoires in cytomegalovirus infection. On the study more broadly: Through public TCR beta signatures, both CMV infection and matching HLA type were indicated.

Points from the study as a whole: In two of eight donors, the top clonotype was HLA-C-restricted CMV-specific.

In its sample, this clonotype was seen many times. As yet, its antigen is unknown. MiXCR was run by TCRdb on the reads, yielding one entry per CDR3 protein. The sample has roughly 320,000 distinct CDR3 sequences; around 10% are singletons. Sample: PBMCs. This receptor was identified in a human donor in good health (CMV status not recorded). Some clones in this sample may be carry-over from other donors' samples.

CDR3 nucleotide sequence: TGCAGCGTTGAGGTGGGACAGGACCAGCAGTACTTC. This gives the protein CSVEVGQDQQYF. The chain is built from TRBV29-1 and TRBJ2-7, with TRBD1 matching over 8 bases. CDR3 size: 12 residues. The ends lost 3 bases at V and 8 bases at J; junction bases unmatched: 6. CDR1 is SQVTM and CDR2 is ANQGSEA in the germline V gene.